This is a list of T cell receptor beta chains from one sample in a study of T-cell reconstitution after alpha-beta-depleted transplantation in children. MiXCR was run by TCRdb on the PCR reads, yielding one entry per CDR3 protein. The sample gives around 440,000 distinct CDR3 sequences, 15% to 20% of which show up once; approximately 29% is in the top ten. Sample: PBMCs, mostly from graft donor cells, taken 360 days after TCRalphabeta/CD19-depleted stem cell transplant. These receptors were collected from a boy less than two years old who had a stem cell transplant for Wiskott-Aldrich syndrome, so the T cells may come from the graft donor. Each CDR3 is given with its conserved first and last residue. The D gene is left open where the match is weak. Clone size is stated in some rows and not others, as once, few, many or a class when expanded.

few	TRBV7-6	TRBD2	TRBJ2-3	TGTGCCAGCAGCTTACGCCAAGCGGGGGGTTCAGATACGCAGTATTTT	CASSLRQAGGSDTQYF
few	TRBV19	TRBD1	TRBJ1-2	TGTGCCAGTAGTATGGGACAGGGGTTGGGTGGCTACACCTTC	CASSMGQGLGGYTF
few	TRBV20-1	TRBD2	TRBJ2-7	TGCAGTGCTAGGGGTAGCGGGAGCGGCGACGAGCAGTACTTC	CSARGSGSGDEQYF
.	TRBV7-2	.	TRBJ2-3	TGTGCCAGCAGCTTAAGGTGGGGCGTTGGGGCAGATACGCAGTATTTT	CASSLRWGVGADTQYF
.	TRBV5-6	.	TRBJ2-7	TGTGCCAGCAGGTGGGGGACCTTCGCCTCCTACGAGCAGTACTTC	CASRWGTFASYEQYF
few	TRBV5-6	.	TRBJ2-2	TGTGCCAGCAGCTTATACGGGGCGACCACCGGGGAGCTGTTTTTT	CASSLYGATTGELFF
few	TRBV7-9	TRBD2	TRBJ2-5	TGTGCCAGCAGCCATGGGACTAGCGGGAAAGAGACCCAGTACTTC	CASSHGTSGKETQYF
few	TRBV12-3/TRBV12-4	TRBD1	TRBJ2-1	TGTGCCAGCAGTCCGCAGGGGGCGGGTGAGCAGTTCTTC	CASSPQGAGEQFF
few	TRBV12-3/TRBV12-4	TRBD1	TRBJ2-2	TGTGCCAGCAGTACCAGGGGGCGGAACACCGGGGAGCTGTTTTTT	CASSTRGRNTGELFF
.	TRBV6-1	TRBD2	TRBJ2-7	TGTGCCAGCGCCACGCGACTGACTAGCGGGGGGGCTCACTACGAGCAGTACTTC	CASATRLTSGGAHYEQYF
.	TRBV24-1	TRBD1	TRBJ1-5	TGTGCCACCAGTGATTTTGGACAGGGCTTTAATCAGCCCCAGCATTTT	CATSDFGQGFNQPQHF
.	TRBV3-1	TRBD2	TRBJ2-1	TGTGCCAGCAGCCAAGTCGGGAGGGCCACCAATGAGCAGTTCTTC	CASSQVGRATNEQFF
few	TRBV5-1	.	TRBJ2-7	TGCGCCAGCAGCTCCCGAGGGACTTCAACATACGAGCAGTACTTC	CASSSRGTSTYEQYF
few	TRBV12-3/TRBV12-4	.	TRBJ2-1	TGTGCCAGCAGTTCACCAGCGGCCTCCCCGCACAATGAGCAGTTCTTC	CASSSPAASPHNEQFF
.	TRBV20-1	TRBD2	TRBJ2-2	TGCAGTGCGAGCCCTGCCCGCGCTAGCGGGAGAATGAACACCGGGGAGCTGTTTTTT	CSASPARASGRMNTGELFF
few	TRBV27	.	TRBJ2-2	TGTGCCAGCCGCCTTGGACTATTCGAAGGGGAGCTGTTTTTT	CASRLGLFEGELFF
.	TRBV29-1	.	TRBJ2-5	TGCAGCGTTGGTGGGTTGGCGGCTGGGACCCAGTACTTC	CSVGGLAAGTQYF
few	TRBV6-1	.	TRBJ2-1	TGTGCCACGGGAACACACCCAGCCTACAATGAGCAGTTCTTC	CATGTHPAYNEQFF
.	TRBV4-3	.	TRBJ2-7	TGCGCCAGCAGCCAAGATCAGGGGTGGGGCAGTCACGAGCAGTACTTC	CASSQDQGWGSHEQYF
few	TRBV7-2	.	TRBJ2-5	TGTGCCAGCAGCACTCAGCTCCAAGAGACCCAGTACTTC	CASSTQLQETQYF
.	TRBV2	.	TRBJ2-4	TGTGCCAGCAGTGAAGCCATCGCAGACATTCAGTACTTC	CASSEAIADIQYF
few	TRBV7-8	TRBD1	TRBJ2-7	TGTGCCAGCAGCACTTGGGGTGGGACAGCGGCCTACGAGCAGTACTTC	CASSTWGGTAAYEQYF